The 18 T cell receptor beta chains presented below share a single source sample, sequenced in a study of T cells in Graves' hyperthyroidism and ophthalmopathy. RNA transcripts yielded amplified TCR beta CDR3 regions. The HTBI primer set served for first-round RT-PCR of the TCR CDR3. TCRdb called the multiplex PCR reads again in MiXCR, with one record for every CDR3 protein. The data contain about 400,000 distinct CDR3 sequences, 15% of them singletons. Sequencing was performed on blood. These receptors came from a woman aged 25 to 39 with Graves' hyperthyroidism.

This chain links TRBV7-3 with TRBJ2-1; TRBD2 matches at 7 bases. The CDR3 contains 15 residues. Per germline, CDR1 SGHTA and CDR2 FQGTGA. V lost 6 bases, J lost 6 bases, and 11 bases stayed unmatched. This chain's CDR3 is CASSSMAGDGNEQFF. CDR3 nucleotide sequence: TGTGCCAGCAGTTCCATGGCGGGAGATGGCAATGAGCAGTTCTTC.

V and J are TRBV10-1 and TRBJ2-2, with a weak D call TRBD1 (6 bases). The germline V gene has CDR1 WNHNN and CDR2 SYGVQD (reference sequence). Trimming removed 4 bases from V and 5 bases from J, with 8 bases in between. The CDR3 is made up of 13 amino acids. The CDR3 DNA sequence: TGCGCCAGCAGTGCAGGGGAAACCGGGGAGCTGTTTTTT. Encoded protein: CASSAGETGELFF.

In this sample, this clonotype turned up a few times. The chain carries TRBV14 and TRBJ2-7; 7 bases line up with TRBD1. In germline, CDR1 is SGHDN, CDR2 FVKESK. With 0 bases clipped from V and 1 base from J, the junction kept 6 bases outside the gene matches. There are 16 residues in the CDR3. The CDR3 DNA reads TGTGCCAGCAGCCAAGATCATGCGACAGGGTCCTACGAGCAGTACTTC. Protein sequence: CASSQDHATGSYEQYF.

This rearrangement joins TRBV12-5 to TRBJ2-1; possible D gene TRBD2, 6 bases. This CDR3 has 15 residues. V dropped 3 bases and J dropped 4 bases, with 13 bases sitting between them. The V gene's germline CDR1 is LGHNT and CDR2 FRNRAP. As DNA, the CDR3 is TGTGCTAGTGGTTTCTCCGCGGGAACTTACAATGAGCAGTTCTTC. It codes for CASGFSAGTYNEQFF.

This clonotype was found many times. V usage is TRBV7-9 and J usage is TRBJ2-7, with 7 bases lining up with TRBD2. This CDR3 spans 14 amino acids. Germline lookup yields CDR1 SEHNR and CDR2 FQNEAQ (reference sequence). Trimming at V came to 5 bases and at J to 3 bases, leaving 7 bases not matched to a gene. In DNA form, the CDR3 reads TGTGCCAGCAGCAGCACGGGCGGGGGCTACGAGCAGTACTTC. Translation: CASSSTGGGYEQYF.

Ten or more counts support this clonotype. This rearrangement joins TRBV20-1 to TRBJ2-1; 7 bases agree with TRBD1. Per the germline V gene, CDR1 is DFQATT and CDR2 is SNEGSKA (reference sequence). J lost 4 bases, V lost 1 base, and 4 bases had no gene match. The CDR3 has 14 amino acids. The CDR3 is CSARAGQFYNEQFF. The CDR3, as DNA: TGCAGTGCTAGAGCGGGACAGTTTTACAATGAGCAGTTCTTC.

This clonotype was observed a few times. CDR3 nucleotide sequence: TGTGCCAGCAGTTTGGCGGGGGGGTACAATCAGCCCCAGCATTTT. It specifies CASSLAGGYNQPQHF. V gene TRBV27 combines with J gene TRBJ1-5, with D perhaps TRBD1 (5 bases). V lost 3 bases and J 3 bases, leaving 12 bases between the germline ends. Looked up from germline, CDR1 is MNHEY and CDR2 is SMNVEV (reference sequence). This CDR3 has 15 amino acids.

This clonotype came up a few times. One end of the junction varies from germline; a read error may be responsible. This rearrangement joins TRBV12-3 or TRBV12-4 to TRBJ1-5; 7 bases are a match to TRBD1. The length of the CDR3 is 15 residues. In nucleotides, the CDR3 is TGTGCCGGCAGTTTAGCAGGGGGGATGGGGCAGCCCCAGCATTTT. It codes for CAGSLAGGMGQPQHF.

This clonotype was counted a few times. This sequence joins TRBV30 and TRBJ2-5, with a possible D match to TRBD2 (6 bases). The germline CDR1 and CDR2 sequences are GTSNPN and SVGIG (reference sequence). This CDR3 is built from 15 residues. Trimming removed 0 bases from V and 4 bases from J, with 15 bases in between. Here the CDR3 DNA reads TGTGCCTGGAGTGTGGTCGGGAGATTCGGAGAGACCCAGTACTTC. It is translated as CAWSVVGRFGETQYF.

This clonotype was observed many times. This chain links TRBV11-2 with TRBJ1-5; 10 nucleotides agree with TRBD1. This CDR3 has 13 amino acids. Germline V gene sequence: CDR1 SGHAT, CDR2 FQNNGV. The V gene end was trimmed by 3 bases and the J gene end by 7 bases; junction bases not matched to a gene: 0. The CDR3 loop is CASSLDRGQPQHF. The CDR3 DNA reads TGTGCCAGCAGCTTGGACAGGGGGCAGCCCCAGCATTTT.

Ten or more counts support this clonotype. The chain combines TRBV18 with TRBJ2-7, with TRBD1 matching over 8 bases. The V and J ends lost 0 bases and 5 bases, in that order; junction bases with no gene match: 0. CDR1 is KGHSH, CDR2 LQKENI, per germline. The CDR3 sequence is 13 residues long. The chain's CDR3 is CASSPPGQDEQYF. CDR3 DNA sequence: TGTGCCAGCTCACCACCGGGACAGGACGAGCAGTACTTC.

This clonotype was observed many times. The chain carries TRBV12-3 or TRBV12-4 and TRBJ2-7, with a weak D call TRBD1 (6 bases). CDR3 length: 16 residues. V was shortened by 2 bases and J by 5 bases, with 19 bases between the two germline ends. CDR3 loop: CASSLRRSQGSHEQYF. CDR3 in DNA: TGTGCCAGCAGTTTAAGGCGGAGTCAGGGGAGCCACGAGCAGTACTTC.

This clonotype was counted many times. CDR3 coding DNA: TGTGCCAGCGGAAGGGTGTGGTCACCCACAGATACGCAGTATTTT. Translated, it gives CASGRVWSPTDTQYF. The rearrangement links TRBV6-2 or TRBV6-3 to TRBJ2-3, with D hard to call. The CDR3 spans 15 residues. V dropped 8 bases and J dropped 2 bases, with 17 bases sitting between them. Germline CDR1 is MNHEY and CDR2 is SVGEGT.

J is TRBJ1-2 and V is TRBV7-9; 9 nucleotides line up with TRBD1. CDR3 length: 16 residues. The trim removed 3 bases at V and 3 bases at J, leaving 8 bases unmatched. CDR1 and CDR2 (germline): SEHNR, FQNEAQ (reference sequence). The CDR3 nucleotides read TGTGCCAGCAGCTTCGAAGGACAGGGGAGACACTATGGCTACACCTTC. Its protein product is CASSFEGQGRHYGYTF.

Note on this clonotype: The junction does not match germline at one end; this may be a read error. This chain connects TRBV6-1 to TRBJ2-1; 8 bases are a match to TRBD2. Germline V gives CDR1 MNHNS, CDR2 SASEGT. The CDR3 consists of 16 residues. Written as DNA, the CDR3 is TGTGCCAGCAGTGAAGGTAGCGGGAAGGCCTATAATGAGCAGTTCTTC. Residues: CASSEGSGKAYNEQFF.

At least ten counts were recorded for this clonotype. V gene TRBV27 combines with J gene TRBJ2-1; D is uncertain. The germline CDR1 and CDR2 sequences are MNHEY and SMNVEV (reference sequence). This CDR3 has 15 amino acids. The V and J ends lost 3 bases and 6 bases respectively, with 15 bases between them. The CDR3 DNA follows: TGTGCCAGCAGTTTTCTTCGGAGTGCCAGCAATGAGCAGTTCTTC. Translating gives CASSFLRSASNEQFF.

On this clonotype itself: A much larger clone lies a single base off, so this may be a read error. The chain joins TRBV27 to TRBJ2-7; D is undetermined. The CDR3 sequence is 16 residues long. Looked up from germline, CDR1 is MNHEY and CDR2 is SMNVEV (reference sequence). Trimming removed 3 bases from V and 2 bases from J, with 17 bases in between. The CDR3 region is CASSFIGQTPPYEQYF. CDR3 DNA sequence: TGTGCCAGCAGTTTTATTGGCCAGACACCACCCTACGAGCAGTACTTC.

Many counts were recorded for this clonotype. The chain has TRBV12-3 or TRBV12-4 and TRBJ1-5; a possible D gene is TRBD1 (5 bases). Between the trimmed V and J ends, which lost 2 bases and 0 bases, there was a span of 17 bases. CDR3 length: 18 residues. The CDR3 coding sequence is TGTGCCAGCAGTTTACGACTGCGCGACGACAGTAGCAATCAGCCCCAGCATTTT. It codes for CASSLRLRDDSSNQPQHF.